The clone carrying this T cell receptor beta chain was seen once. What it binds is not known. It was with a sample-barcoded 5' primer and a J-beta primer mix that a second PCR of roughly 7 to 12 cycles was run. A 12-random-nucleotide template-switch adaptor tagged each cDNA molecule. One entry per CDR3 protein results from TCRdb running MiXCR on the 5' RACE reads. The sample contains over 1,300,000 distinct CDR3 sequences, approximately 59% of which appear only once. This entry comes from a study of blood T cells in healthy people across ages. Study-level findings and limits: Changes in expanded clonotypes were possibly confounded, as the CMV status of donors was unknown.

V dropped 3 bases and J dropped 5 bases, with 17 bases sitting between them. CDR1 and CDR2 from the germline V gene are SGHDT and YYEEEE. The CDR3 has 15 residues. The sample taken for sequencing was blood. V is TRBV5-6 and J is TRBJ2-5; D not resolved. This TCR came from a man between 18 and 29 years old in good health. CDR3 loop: CASSYRTPSIETQYF. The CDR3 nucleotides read TGTGCCAGCAGCTACCGTACCCCCTCTATCGAGACCCAGTACTTC.